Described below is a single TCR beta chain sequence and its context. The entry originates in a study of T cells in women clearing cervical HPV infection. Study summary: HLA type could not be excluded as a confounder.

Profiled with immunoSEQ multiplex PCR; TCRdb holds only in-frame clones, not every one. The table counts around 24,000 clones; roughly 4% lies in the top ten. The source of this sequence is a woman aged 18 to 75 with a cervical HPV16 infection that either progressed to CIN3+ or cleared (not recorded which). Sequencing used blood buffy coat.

The CDR3 is CASRGTGGTYNEQFF. Partial CDR3 DNA: TGTGCCAGCAGAGGGACGGGGGGCACCTACAATGAG. The chain employs TRBV5-4 and TRBJ2-1, with a possible D match to TRBD2 (7 bases). The sequence runs out 3 residues before the end of the CDR3; the remainder is reconstructed from the germline J gene. The CDR3 runs 15 residues. Germline V gene lookup returns CDR1 SGHNT and CDR2 YYREEE (reference sequence). Trimming left V 5 bases short and J 2 bases short, with 14 bases between.